There are a few counts of the clone carrying this T cell receptor beta chain. This specimen comes from a study of blood T cells in healthy people across ages. PCR was performed a second time for about 6 to 12 cycles using a sample-barcoded 5' primer and a J-beta primer mix. Sequencing yielded, for each sample, at least 3 million paired-end reads carrying CDR3. TCRdb used MiXCR to reprocess the 5' RACE reads, holding one entry per CDR3 protein. The profile covers around 750,000 distinct CDR3 sequences, with 40% to 65% appearing a single time and approximately 40% taken by the ten largest. The ends lost 5 bases at V and 0 bases at J; junction bases unmatched: 7. Germline values: CDR1 DFQATT, CDR2 SNEGSKA (reference sequence). The CDR3 covers 15 residues.

The V gene is TRBV20-1, the J gene TRBJ2-3; 8 bases are shared with TRBD1. This receptor was obtained from a man older than 75 in good health. The specimen sequenced was blood. The CDR3 coding sequence is TGCAGTGCTGAGGACAGGGCGACCAGCACAGATACGCAGTATTTT. It specifies CSAEDRATSTDTQYF.